The present entry profiles one T cell receptor beta chain with its context. CDR1 and CDR2 (germline): MNHNY, SVGAGI (reference sequence). This CDR3 is built from 14 residues. The trim removed 2 bases at V and 8 bases at J, leaving 3 bases unmatched. Naive CD8 cells were CD45RO-negative, positively selected for CCR7, excluding terminally differentiated effector memory CD45RA+ cells. Method: immunoSEQ multiplex PCR; TCRdb's copy keeps in-frame clones and lacks some. Altogether millions of clones are present, roughly 91% being singletons, with the ten largest covering 1.5% to 2%. The data belong to a study of shared clonotypes between healthy human individuals.

This chain connects TRBV6-6 to TRBJ2-1, with TRBD1 identical over 10 bases. This TCR came from a man aged 18 to 35 in good health. Some clones in this sample may be carry-over from other donors' samples. The sample was naive CD8+ T cells from PBMCs. CDR3 nucleotide sequence: TGTGCCAGCAGTTACGACAGGGGGCGCGATGAGCAGTTCTTC. Residues: CASSYDRGRDEQFF.